Following are 29 T cell receptor beta chains from one sample sequenced in a study of T cell repertoires in cytomegalovirus infection (dated by TCRdb to between 2018 and 2021). No antigen is known for these receptors. The instrument was an Illumina HiSeq 1500. TCRdb redid the processing of the public reads, applying fastp at Q25 and MiXCR, and retained in-frame beta chains. Rows with one shared CDR3 protein collapse into an entry with the most common genes and DNA. The sample contains roughly 860,000 distinct CDR3 sequences, around a third of them found a single time. The ten largest clones add up to roughly 12% of the sample. The treatment or condition label on this specimen signifies: in vitro stimulation with specific CMV peptide epitopes to enrich CMV-specific T cells. Sequenced here: cultured CD8+ T cells from PBMCs, sampled from culture after CMV antigen stimulation. The receptor source for this set is a human donor in good health (CMV status not recorded). Some clones in this sample may be carry-over from other donors' samples.

The rearrangement uses TRBV11-2 and TRBJ2-5; 7 nucleotides line up with TRBD2. The germline gives CDR1 SGHAT, CDR2 FQNNGV. The CDR3 sequence is 14 residues long. V lost 2 bases and J lost 4; bases outside the gene matches: 4. This chain's CDR3 is CASSLRPGGETQYF. CDR3 coding DNA: TGTGCCAGCAGCTTAAGGCCGGGGGGAGAGACCCAGTACTTC.

This clonotype came up a few times. The chain is built from TRBV4-1 and TRBJ1-1; 7 bases are shared with TRBD1. Germline V gene data show CDR1 as MGHRA and CDR2 as YSYEKL. V dropped 1 base and J dropped 8; count of bases not matched to a gene: 7. This CDR3 is built from 14 residues. CDR3 sequence reads: CASSQGEGAREAFF. CDR3 DNA: TGCGCCAGCAGCCAAGGTGAGGGGGCGCGAGAAGCTTTCTTT.

The gene calls are TRBV18 and TRBJ1-2; D is unclear. The CDR3 runs 16 residues. V gave up 0 bases and J gave up 8 bases, with 19 bases separating them. The V gene's germline CDR1 is KGHSH and CDR2 LQKENI. CDR3 amino acids: CASSPPIGPRARGYTF. In DNA, the CDR3 is TGTGCCAGCTCACCACCGATCGGGCCAAGGGCGCGGGGCTACACCTTC. Full variable domain (outside the CDR3, taken from reference TRBV18 and TRBJ1-2): NAGVMQNPRHLVRRRGQEARLRCSPMKGHSHVYWYRQLPEEGLKFMVYLQKENIIDESGMPKERFSAEFPKEGPSILRIQQVVRGDSAAYFCASSPPIGPRARGYTFGSGTRLTVV.

At least ten counts were recorded for this clonotype. The rearrangement joins TRBV7-6 to TRBJ2-1; TRBD2 agrees at 9 bases. The CDR3 loop spans 16 amino acids. The V and J ends lost 4 bases and 8 bases, in that order; junction bases with no gene match: 12. Germline assignment: CDR1 SGHVS and CDR2 FNYEAQ. CDR3 amino acids: CASSSGEVAGVYEQFF. In DNA form, the CDR3 reads TGTGCCAGCAGCTCCGGGGAGGTAGCGGGGGTATATGAGCAGTTCTTC.

The chain recombines TRBV15 with TRBJ2-7; perhaps TRBD1 as D (5 bases). V gave up 0 bases and J gave up 2 bases, with 11 bases separating them. Germline V gene lookup returns CDR1 LNHNV and CDR2 YYDKDF (reference sequence). The CDR3 spans 15 residues. The CDR3 DNA follows: TGTGCCACCAGCAGAGATATCCAGGGAACCTACGAGCAGTACGTC. Translated: CATSRDIQGTYEQYV.

The J gene is TRBJ2-2, the V gene TRBV6-6; D is possibly TRBD2 (5 bases). The germline V gene encodes CDR1 MNHNY and CDR2 SVGAGI (reference sequence). The ends were cut back, 0 bases at V and 3 bases at J, with 20 bases in the middle. This CDR3 contains 19 residues. The CDR3 sequence is CASSYSSSLRPGDTGELFF. DNA for the CDR3: TGTGCCAGCAGTTACTCTTCGAGCTTACGGCCCGGGGACACCGGGGAGCTGTTTTTT.

This clonotype occurred a few times. This chain connects TRBV19 to TRBJ2-1, with D possibly matching TRBD2 (5 bases). With 6 bases removed from V and 0 bases from J, the gap between germline ends came to 27 bases. Per germline, CDR1 LNHDA and CDR2 SQIVND (reference sequence). This CDR3 is 20 amino acids long. The CDR3 reads CASSLITGSTRTSSYNEQFF. As DNA, the CDR3 is TGTGCCAGTAGCCTCATTACGGGATCAACCAGGACGAGCTCCTACAATGAGCAGTTCTTC. Together with reference TRBV19 and TRBJ2-1, the CDR3 gives the full variable domain: DGGITQSPKYLFRKEGQNVTLSCEQNLNHDAMYWYRQDPGQGLRLIYYSQIVNDFQKGDIAEGYSVSREKKESFPLTVTSAQKNPTAFYLCASSLITGSTRTSSYNEQFFGPGTRLTVL.

This clonotype was seen repeatedly, ten times or more. The chain joins TRBV12-3 or TRBV12-4 to TRBJ1-2; 8 bases agree with TRBD1. This CDR3 spans 13 amino acids. V lost 2 bases, J lost 8 bases, and 4 bases stayed unmatched. In DNA, the CDR3 is TGTGCCAGCAGTTTAACAGGGGGAGGGGGCTACACCTTC. Translation: CASSLTGGGGYTF.

CDR3 residues: CASSAGNFGTGELFF. The CDR3, as DNA: TGTGCCAGCAGCGCCGGGAACTTTGGCACCGGGGAGCTGTTTTTT. V gene TRBV9 combines with J gene TRBJ2-2; TRBD2 is a possible D gene (5 bases). The germline gives CDR1 SGDLS, CDR2 YYNGEE. The length of the CDR3 is 15 residues. Trimming took off 3 bases at V and 4 bases at J, with 13 bases between the two ends. The full variable domain, completed using reference TRBV9 and TRBJ2-2, is DSGVTQTPKHLITATGQRVTLRCSPRSGDLSVYWYQQSLDQGLQFLIQYYNGEERAKGNILERFSAQQFPDLHSELNLSSLELGDSALYFCASSAGNFGTGELFFGEGSRLTVL.

This chain connects TRBV7-9 to TRBJ1-2; D is unclear. Germline V lookup: CDR1 SEHNR, CDR2 FQNEAQ (reference sequence). V dropped 3 bases and J dropped 10 bases, with 18 bases sitting between them. This CDR3 region has 14 residues. CDR3 amino acids: CASSFLGKGIDYTF. Here the CDR3 DNA reads TGTGCCAGCAGCTTCCTGGGTAAAGGGATCGACTACACCTTC.

This clonotype was recorded a few times. The chain couples TRBV6-6 to TRBJ1-4, with D perhaps matching TRBD1 (6 bases). In germline, CDR1 is MNHNY, CDR2 SVGAGI (reference sequence). CDR3 length: 15 amino acids. V was shortened by 7 bases and J by 8 bases, with 20 bases between the two germline ends. CDR3 residues: CASTLVGRGGEKLFF. In nucleotides, the CDR3 is TGTGCCAGCACCTTGGTTGGCAGGGGAGGCGAAAAACTGTTTTTT.

The rearrangement joins TRBV27 to TRBJ2-4; D remains unclear. This CDR3 has 12 residues. The V and J ends lost 6 bases and 0 bases respectively, with 3 bases between them. CDR1 and CDR2 (germline): MNHEY, SMNVEV (reference sequence). CDR3 residues: CASRSAKNIQYF. The CDR3 coding sequence is TGTGCCAGCAGGTCAGCCAAAAACATTCAGTACTTC.

V and J are TRBV24-1 and TRBJ2-3, with no clear D. V lost 1 base, J lost 4 bases, and 11 bases lay in between. Germline V gene lookup returns CDR1 KGHDR and CDR2 SFDVKD. The CDR3 totals 15 residues. This CDR3 reads CATSDFYGSADTQYF. In nucleotides, the CDR3 is TGTGCCACCAGTGATTTTTATGGGTCGGCAGATACGCAGTATTTT.

This clonotype was counted a few times. Written as DNA, the CDR3 is TGTGCCAGTAGTATAGATTTTACTAGCGGATGGGAGACCCAGTACTTC. Translated, it gives CASSIDFTSGWETQYF. The chain uses TRBV19 and TRBJ2-5, with 8 bases matching TRBD2. V was pared by 0 bases and J by 5 bases, with 8 bases of the junction left unmatched. This CDR3 is built from 16 residues. Germline-derived CDR1 and CDR2 are LNHDA and SQIVND (reference sequence).

This clonotype has a handful of counts. This chain uses TRBV6-5 with TRBJ2-7, with a tentative D call TRBD1 (5 bases). Trimming removed 2 bases at V and 6 bases at J, with 14 bases between. The germline V gene has CDR1 MNHEY and CDR2 SVGAGI. The CDR3 is 14 amino acids. CDR3 in amino acids: CASSYSQGDGEQYF. The CDR3 coding sequence is TGTGCCAGCAGTTACAGTCAGGGTGACGGCGAGCAGTACTTC.

This clonotype was seen a handful of times. The chain carries TRBV4-1 and TRBJ1-5; TRBD1 agrees at 9 bases. The V gene end was trimmed by 2 bases and the J gene end by 6 bases; junction bases not matched to a gene: 2. The CDR3 covers 14 residues. The V gene's germline CDR1 is MGHRA and CDR2 YSYEKL. CDR3 sequence: CASSQQQGAQPQHF. DNA of the CDR3: TGCGCCAGCAGCCAACAACAGGGGGCTCAGCCCCAGCATTTT.

The chain employs TRBV2 and TRBJ1-3; 7 positions match TRBD1. The CDR3 is 17 amino acids. Germline CDR1 reads SNHLY; CDR2 reads FYNNEI. The V segment lost 4 bases and the J segment 0 bases; nucleotides outside the gene matches: 9. The DNA for the CDR3 is TGTGCCAGCAGTGGGGCGAGGTGGGACAGCTCTGGAAACACCATATATTTT. Its translation: CASSGARWDSSGNTIYF.

In its sample, this clonotype was seen many times. The chain joins TRBV7-9 to TRBJ2-6; D remains unclear. V was cut by 4 bases and J by 1 base, with 8 bases left in between. The V gene's germline CDR1 is SEHNR and CDR2 FQNEAQ (reference sequence). The CDR3 consists of 15 residues. CDR3 nucleotide sequence: TGTGCCAGCAGCTCGGACCTTTCTGGGGCCAACGTCCTGACTTTC. Translation gives CASSSDLSGANVLTF.

The chain employs TRBV15 and TRBJ2-2, with 7 bases matching TRBD1. V lost 0 bases and J lost 7; bases outside the gene matches: 8. Germline V gene sequence: CDR1 LNHNV, CDR2 YYDKDF (reference sequence). The CDR3 has 16 amino acids. The CDR3 DNA follows: TGTGCCACCAGCAGAGATCAGACAGGGCAAGTCGGGGAGCTGTTTTTT. As protein: CATSRDQTGQVGELFF.

There are a few counts of this clonotype. The chain couples TRBV6-9 to TRBJ1-2, with TRBD1 matching over 12 bases. V shed 5 bases, J shed 1 base, and the junction held 8 bases outside the gene matches. The CDR3 totals 17 residues. Germline values: CDR1 MNHGY, CDR2 SVAAGI. This chain's CDR3 is CASSPGQGARGNYGYTF. CDR3 sequence (DNA): TGTGCCAGCAGTCCGGGACAGGGGGCAAGGGGTAACTATGGCTACACCTTC.

This clonotype was counted ten times or more. V usage is TRBV7-6 and J usage is TRBJ2-2, with 10 bases that match TRBD2. V gave up 2 bases and J gave up 3 bases; unmatched junction bases: 9. The CDR3 sequence is 18 residues long. Germline loops: CDR1 SGHVS, CDR2 FNYEAQ. The CDR3 reads CASSLRLAGPPYTGELFF. CDR3 DNA: TGTGCCAGCAGCTTAAGACTAGCGGGTCCTCCTTACACCGGGGAGCTGTTTTTT.

The chain carries TRBV12-3 or TRBV12-4 and TRBJ2-1; unclear D gene. Trimming stripped 7 bases from V and 7 bases from J, with 11 bases between. The CDR3 is 12 amino acids. CDR3 loop: CASTWQINEQFF. DNA for the CDR3: TGTGCCAGCACGTGGCAGATAAATGAGCAGTTCTTC.

This clonotype was observed a handful of times. V usage is TRBV6-1 and J usage is TRBJ1-6; tentative D call: TRBD1 (5 bases). V was trimmed by 7 bases and J by 7 bases, leaving 11 bases between them. From germline, CDR1 is MNHNS and CDR2 SASEGT. The CDR3 spans 13 residues. Here the CDR3 DNA reads TGTGCCAGCATAAGGGGTTGGAATTCACCCCTCCACTTT. It encodes CASIRGWNSPLHF.

The rearrangement joins TRBV19 to TRBJ1-5; no firm D call. The V end lost 7 bases, the J end lost 2 bases, and 12 bases lay between the germline ends. Germline V CDR1 and CDR2: LNHDA, SQIVND (reference sequence). This CDR3 region has 14 residues. CDR3 DNA sequence: TGTGCCAGTACCAGGACGCAGGGCAATCAGCCCCAGCATTTT. Translated: CASTRTQGNQPQHF.

The chain is built from TRBV10-3 and TRBJ2-2, with unresolved D. This CDR3 comprises 12 residues. CDR1 is ENHRY, CDR2 SYGVKD, per germline. V lost 8 bases, J lost 1 base, and 5 bases lay in between. Written as DNA, the CDR3 is TGTGCCATCGACCGGAACACCGGGGAGCTGTTTTTT. This gives the protein CAIDRNTGELFF.

The chain is built from TRBV18 and TRBJ2-1; D gene ambiguous. V shed 2 bases and J shed 2 bases, with 13 bases lying between them. The CDR3 runs 16 residues. CDR1 is KGHSH and CDR2 is LQKENI in the germline V gene. CDR3 loop: CASSPLLGTTYNEQFF. DNA of the CDR3: TGTGCCAGCTCACCATTACTGGGAACCACCTACAATGAGCAGTTCTTC.

This clonotype turned up a few times. The chain carries TRBV15 and TRBJ2-1; 11 nucleotides align to TRBD2. The CDR3 totals 14 residues. Germline CDR1 reads LNHNV; CDR2 reads YYDKDF (reference sequence). J lost 10 bases, V lost 2 bases, and 4 bases had no gene match. Here the CDR3 reads CATSRKTSGDEQFF. CDR3 in DNA: TGTGCCACCAGCAGAAAGACTAGCGGGGACGAGCAGTTCTTC. Using reference TRBV15 and TRBJ2-1 for the parts outside the CDR3, the full variable domain is DAMVIQNPRYQVTQFGKPVTLSCSQTLNHNVMYWYQQKSSQAPKLLFHYYDKDFNNEADTPDNFQSRRPNTSFCFLDIRSPGLGDTAMYLCATSRKTSGDEQFFGPGTRLTVL.

This clonotype has just a few counts. The chain couples TRBV10-2 to TRBJ1-2; D perhaps matches TRBD1 (5 bases). Germline loops: CDR1 WSHSY, CDR2 SAAADI. V was clipped by 10 bases and J by 8 bases, with 20 bases between them. This CDR3 contains 13 residues. CDR3 sequence reads: CATTGGGAPGYTF. The DNA of the CDR3 is TGCGCCACCACCGGGGGAGGGGCGCCCGGCTACACCTTC.

This clonotype has at least ten counts. The chain has TRBV7-3 and TRBJ2-1, with TRBD2 matching over 9 bases. CDR3 length: 17 amino acids. J was trimmed by 8 bases and V by 4 bases; bases with no gene match: 15. CDR1 and CDR2 from the germline V gene are SGHTA and FQGTGA. CDR3 DNA: TGTGCCAGCAGCTCCCCAGTTAGCGGGGGCCCTGCGGATGAGCAGTTCTTC. This translates into CASSSPVSGGPADEQFF.